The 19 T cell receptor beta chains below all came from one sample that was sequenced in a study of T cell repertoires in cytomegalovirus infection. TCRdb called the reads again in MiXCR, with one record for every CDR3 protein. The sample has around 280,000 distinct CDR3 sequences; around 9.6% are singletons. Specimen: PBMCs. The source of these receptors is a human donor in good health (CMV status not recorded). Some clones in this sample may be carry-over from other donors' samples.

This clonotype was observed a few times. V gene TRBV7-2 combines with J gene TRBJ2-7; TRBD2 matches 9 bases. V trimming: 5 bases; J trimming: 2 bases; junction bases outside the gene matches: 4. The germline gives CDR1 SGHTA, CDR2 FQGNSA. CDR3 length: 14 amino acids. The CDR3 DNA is TGTGCCAGCAGCCTGCTAGCGGGGACCTACGAGCAGTACGTC. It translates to CASSLLAGTYEQYV.

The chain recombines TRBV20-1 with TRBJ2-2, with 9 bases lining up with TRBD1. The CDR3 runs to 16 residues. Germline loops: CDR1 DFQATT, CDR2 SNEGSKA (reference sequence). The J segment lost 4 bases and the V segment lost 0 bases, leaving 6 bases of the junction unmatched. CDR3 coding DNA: TGCAGTGCTAGAGATAGGGGACAGGGCCTCACCGGGGAGCTGTTTTTT. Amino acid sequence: CSARDRGQGLTGELFF.

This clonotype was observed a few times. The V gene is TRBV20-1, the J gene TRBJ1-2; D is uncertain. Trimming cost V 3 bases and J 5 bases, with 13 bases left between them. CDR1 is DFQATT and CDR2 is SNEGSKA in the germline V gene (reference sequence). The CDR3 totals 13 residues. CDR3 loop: CSARVGAAYGYTF. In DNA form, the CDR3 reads TGCAGTGCTAGGGTCGGCGCGGCTTATGGCTACACCTTC.

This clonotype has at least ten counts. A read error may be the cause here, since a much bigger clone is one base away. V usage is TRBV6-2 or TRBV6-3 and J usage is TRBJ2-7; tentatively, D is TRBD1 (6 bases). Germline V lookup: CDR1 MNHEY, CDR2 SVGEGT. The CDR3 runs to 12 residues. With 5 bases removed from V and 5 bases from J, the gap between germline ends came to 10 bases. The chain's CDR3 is CASSNRVHEQYV. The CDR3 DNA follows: TGTGCCAGCAGTAACAGGGTCCACGAGCAGTACGTC.

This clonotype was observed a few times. The CDR3 nucleotides are TGCAGCGTTGCACTCAGAACAACAAACGAGCAGTACTTC. Translation gives CSVALRTTNEQYF. The chain combines TRBV29-1 with TRBJ2-7; D gene unclear. Looked up from germline, CDR1 is SQVTM and CDR2 is ANQGSEA. This CDR3 has 13 residues. The ends were cut back, 4 bases at V and 5 bases at J, with 15 bases in the middle.

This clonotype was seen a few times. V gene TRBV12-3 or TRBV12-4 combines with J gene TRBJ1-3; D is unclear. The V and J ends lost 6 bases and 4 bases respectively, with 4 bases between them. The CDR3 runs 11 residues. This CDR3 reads CASRIGNTIYF. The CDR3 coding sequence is TGTGCCAGCAGGATCGGAAACACCATATATTTT.

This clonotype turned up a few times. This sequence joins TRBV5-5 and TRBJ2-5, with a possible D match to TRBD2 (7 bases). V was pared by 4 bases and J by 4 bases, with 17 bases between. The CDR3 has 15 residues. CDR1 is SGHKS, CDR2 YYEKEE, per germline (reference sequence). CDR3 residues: CASSSRLAGAETQYF. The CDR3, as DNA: TGTGCCAGCAGCAGTCGACTGGCGGGGGCAGAGACCCAGTACTTC.

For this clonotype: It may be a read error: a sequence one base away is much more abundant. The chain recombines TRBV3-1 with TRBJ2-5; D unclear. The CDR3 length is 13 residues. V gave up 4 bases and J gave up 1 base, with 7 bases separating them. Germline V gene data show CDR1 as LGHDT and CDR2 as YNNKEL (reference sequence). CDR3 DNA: TGTGCCAGCAGCCGGGCCTTCCAAGAGACCCAGTACTTC. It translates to CASSRAFQETQYF.

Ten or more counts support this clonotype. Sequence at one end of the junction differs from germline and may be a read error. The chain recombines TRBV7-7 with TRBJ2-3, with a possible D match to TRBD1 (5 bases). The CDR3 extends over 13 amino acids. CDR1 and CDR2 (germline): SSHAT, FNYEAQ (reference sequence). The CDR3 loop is CASSRQRSDTQYF. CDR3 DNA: TGTGCTAGCAGCAGACAGAGATCAGATACGCAGTATTTT. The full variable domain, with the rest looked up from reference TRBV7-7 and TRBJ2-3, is GAGVSQSPRYKVTKRGQDVTLRCDPISSHATLYWYQQALGQGPEFLTYFNYEAQPDKSGLPSDRFSAERPEGSISTLTIQRTEQRDSAMYRCASSRQRSDTQYFGPGTRLTVL.

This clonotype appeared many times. The CDR3 region is CASSLILAGSQETQYF. DNA for the CDR3: TGTGCCAGCAGCTTAATACTAGCGGGGAGCCAAGAGACCCAGTACTTC. The rearrangement uses TRBV7-8 and TRBJ2-5; 10 bases fit TRBD2. This CDR3 is built from 16 residues. CDR1 is SGHVS, CDR2 FQNEAQ, per germline. J gave up 1 base and V 2 bases, and 4 bases lay outside the gene matches.

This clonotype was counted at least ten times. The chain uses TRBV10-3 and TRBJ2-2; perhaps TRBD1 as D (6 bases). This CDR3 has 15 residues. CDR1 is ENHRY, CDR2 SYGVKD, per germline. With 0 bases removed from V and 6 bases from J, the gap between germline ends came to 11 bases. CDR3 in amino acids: CAISESDSTAGELFF. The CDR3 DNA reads TGTGCCATCAGTGAGTCGGACAGCACGGCCGGGGAGCTGTTTTTT.

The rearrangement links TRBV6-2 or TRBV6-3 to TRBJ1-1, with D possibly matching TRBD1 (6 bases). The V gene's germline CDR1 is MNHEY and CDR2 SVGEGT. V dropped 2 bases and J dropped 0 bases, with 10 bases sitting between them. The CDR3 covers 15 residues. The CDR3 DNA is TGTGCCAGCAGTTACGGACAGACTATGAACACTGAAGCTTTCTTT. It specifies CASSYGQTMNTEAFF.

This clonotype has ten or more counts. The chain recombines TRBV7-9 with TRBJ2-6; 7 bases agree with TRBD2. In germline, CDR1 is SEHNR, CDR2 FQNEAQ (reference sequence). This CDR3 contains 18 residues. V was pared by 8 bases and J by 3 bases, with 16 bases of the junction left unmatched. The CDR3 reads CASQLRWEGALGANVLTF. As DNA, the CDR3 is TGTGCCAGCCAGCTTAGGTGGGAGGGCGCGCTTGGGGCCAACGTCCTGACTTTC. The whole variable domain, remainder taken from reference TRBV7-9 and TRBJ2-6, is DTGVSQNPRHKITKRGQNVTFRCDPISEHNRLYWYRQTLGQGPEFLTYFQNEAQLEKSRLLSDRFSAERPKGSFSTLEIQRTEQGDSAMYLCASQLRWEGALGANVLTFGAGSRLTVL.

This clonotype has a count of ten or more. The CDR3: CASRKLQWKTEAFF. The CDR3 bases are TGTGCCAGCAGAAAGTTACAGTGGAAAACTGAAGCTTTCTTT. The gene calls are TRBV5-6 and TRBJ1-1; D not resolved. Germline V lookup: CDR1 SGHDT, CDR2 YYEEEE. V lost 5 bases, J lost 5 bases, and 16 bases lay in between. The length of the CDR3 is 14 residues.

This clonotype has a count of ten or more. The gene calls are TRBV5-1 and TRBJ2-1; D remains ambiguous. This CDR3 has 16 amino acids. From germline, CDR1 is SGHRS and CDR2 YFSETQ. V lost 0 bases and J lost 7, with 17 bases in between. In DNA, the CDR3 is TGCGCCAGCAGCTTGGAGTCCTCCTCCGAAGGGAATGAGCAGTTCTTC. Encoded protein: CASSLESSSEGNEQFF.

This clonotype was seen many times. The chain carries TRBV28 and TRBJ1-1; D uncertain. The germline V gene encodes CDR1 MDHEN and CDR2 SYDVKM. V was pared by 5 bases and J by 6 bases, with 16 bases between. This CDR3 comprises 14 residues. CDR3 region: CASSQPYLSPEAFF. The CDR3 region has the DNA TGTGCCAGCAGTCAACCCTATTTGTCCCCTGAAGCTTTCTTT.

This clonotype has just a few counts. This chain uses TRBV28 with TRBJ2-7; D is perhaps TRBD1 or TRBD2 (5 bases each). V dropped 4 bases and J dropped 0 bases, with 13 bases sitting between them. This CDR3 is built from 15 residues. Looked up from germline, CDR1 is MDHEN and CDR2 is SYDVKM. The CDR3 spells CASSSEGQASYEQYV. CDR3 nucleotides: TGTGCCAGCAGTTCCGAGGGGCAGGCCTCCTACGAGCAGTACGTC.

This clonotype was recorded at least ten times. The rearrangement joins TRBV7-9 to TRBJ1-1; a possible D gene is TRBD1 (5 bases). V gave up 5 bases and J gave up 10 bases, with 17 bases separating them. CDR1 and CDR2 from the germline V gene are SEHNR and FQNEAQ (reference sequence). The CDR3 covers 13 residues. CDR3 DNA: TGTGCCAGCAGCCCCCGCGGGGGTGGGCTAGCTTTCTTT. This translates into CASSPRGGGLAFF.

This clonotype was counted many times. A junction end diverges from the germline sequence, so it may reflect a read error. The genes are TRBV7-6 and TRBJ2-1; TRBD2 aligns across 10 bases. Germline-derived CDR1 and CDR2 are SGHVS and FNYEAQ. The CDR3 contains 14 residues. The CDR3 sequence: CASSLAGEYNEQFF. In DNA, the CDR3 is TGTGCCAGCAGCCTAGCGGGGGAGTACAATGAGCAGTTCTTC.